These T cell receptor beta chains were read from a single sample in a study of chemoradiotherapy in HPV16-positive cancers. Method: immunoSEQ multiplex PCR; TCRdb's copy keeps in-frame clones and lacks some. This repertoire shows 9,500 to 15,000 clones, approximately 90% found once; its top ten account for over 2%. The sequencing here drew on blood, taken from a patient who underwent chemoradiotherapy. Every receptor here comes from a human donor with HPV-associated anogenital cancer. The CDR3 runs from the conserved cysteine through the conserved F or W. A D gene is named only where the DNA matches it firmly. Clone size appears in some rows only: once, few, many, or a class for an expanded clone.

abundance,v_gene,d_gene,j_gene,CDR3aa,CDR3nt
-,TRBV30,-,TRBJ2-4,CAWSEDRQAKNIQYF,TGTGCCTGGAGTGAAGACCGCCAGGCCAAAAACATTCAGTACTTC
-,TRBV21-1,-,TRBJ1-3,CASSKGGGPGNTIYF,TGTGCCAGCAGCAAAGGTGGGGGGCCTGGAAACACCATATATTTT
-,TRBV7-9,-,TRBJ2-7,CASSPDILYSNEQYF,TGTGCCAGCAGCCCGGACATACTTTACTCCAACGAGCAGTACTTC
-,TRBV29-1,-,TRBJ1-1,CSVEKGQNTEAFF,TGCAGCGTTGAAAAGGGGCAGAACACTGAAGCTTTCTTT
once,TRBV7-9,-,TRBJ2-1,CASPNEQFF,TGTGCCAGCCCCAATGAGCAGTTCTTC
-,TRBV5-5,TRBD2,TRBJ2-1,CASSLRTSGWNEQFF,TGTGCCAGCAGCTTGAGGACTAGCGGGTGGAATGAGCAGTTCTTC
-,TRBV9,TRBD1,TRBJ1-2,CASSGSGQGANYGYTF,TGTGCCAGCAGCGGCTCGGGACAGGGAGCGAACTATGGCTACACCTTC
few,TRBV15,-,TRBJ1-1,CATSRAGDPNTEAFF,TGTGCCACCAGCAGAGCAGGGGACCCGAACACTGAAGCTTTCTTT
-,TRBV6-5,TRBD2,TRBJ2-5,CASSYGGGQRETQYF,TGTGCCAGCAGTTACGGCGGGGGGCAAAGAGAGACCCAGTACTTC
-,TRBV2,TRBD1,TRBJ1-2,CASSENRDRVYGYTF,TGTGCCAGCAGTGAAAACCGGGACAGGGTTTATGGCTACACCTTC
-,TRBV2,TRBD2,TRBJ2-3,CASEPLAGANTDTQYF,TGTGCCAGCGAACCGTTAGCGGGGGCCAACACAGATACGCAGTATTTT
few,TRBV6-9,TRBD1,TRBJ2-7,CASTPRTGNYEQYF,TGTGCCAGCACCCCTAGGACAGGGAACTACGAGCAGTACTTC
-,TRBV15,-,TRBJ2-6,CATSKPGRISGANVLTF,TGTGCCACCAGCAAGCCGGGACGAATCTCTGGGGCCAACGTCCTGACTTTC
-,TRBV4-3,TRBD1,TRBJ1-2,CASSQDPKGAFDYGYTF,TGCGCCAGCAGCCAAGATCCGAAGGGGGCTTTTGACTATGGCTACACCTTC
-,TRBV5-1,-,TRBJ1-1,CASSWKDQNTEAFF,TGCGCCAGCAGCTGGAAGGACCAGAACACTGAAGCTTTCTTT
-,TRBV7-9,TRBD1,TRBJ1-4,CASSGDRDRGHEKLFF,TGTGCCAGCAGCGGCGACCGGGACAGGGGGCATGAAAAACTGTTTTTT
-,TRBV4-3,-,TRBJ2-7,CASSQKIRDTFSYEQYF,TGCGCCAGCAGCCAAAAGATCCGGGACACCTTCTCCTACGAGCAGTACTTC
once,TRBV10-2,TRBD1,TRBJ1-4,CASKGLRDRNEKLFF,TGCGCCAGCAAAGGGTTACGGGACAGGAATGAAAAACTGTTTTTT
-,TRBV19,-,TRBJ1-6,CASRDLSGANSPLHF,TGTGCCAGCCGGGACCTCAGTGGGGCTAATTCACCCCTCCACTTT
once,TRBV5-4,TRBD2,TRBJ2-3,CASSQDLRGGLDTQYF,TGTGCCAGCAGCCAAGATCTGCGGGGGGGCCTTGATACGCAGTATTTT
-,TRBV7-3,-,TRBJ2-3,CASSLAGSTDTQYF,TGTGCCAGCTCGTTGGCAGGAAGCACAGATACGCAGTATTTT
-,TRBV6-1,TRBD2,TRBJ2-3,CASSETSGGADTQYF,TGTGCCAGCAGTGAAACTAGCGGGGGGGCGGATACGCAGTATTTT
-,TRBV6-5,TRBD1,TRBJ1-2,CASSYQGANYGYTF,TGTGCCAGCAGTTACCAGGGGGCCAACTATGGCTACACCTTC
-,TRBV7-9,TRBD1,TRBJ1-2,CASSLDRGGYTF,TGTGCCAGCAGCTTAGACAGGGGCGGCTACACCTTC
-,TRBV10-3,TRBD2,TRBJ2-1,CAINSGVENEQFF,TGTGCCATCAATAGCGGGGTGGAAAATGAGCAGTTCTTC
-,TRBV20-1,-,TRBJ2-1,CSALPLGVF,TGCAGTGCTCTCCCTCTCGGGGTCTTC
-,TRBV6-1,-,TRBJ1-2,CASSEFVPALVGYTF,TGTGCCAGCAGTGAATTTGTGCCGGCCCTGGTTGGCTACACCTTC
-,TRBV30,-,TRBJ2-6,CAWSDGAGGANVLTF,TGTGCCTGGAGTGATGGGGCTGGTGGGGCCAACGTCCTGACTTTC
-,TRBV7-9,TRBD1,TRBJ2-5,CASSYPGQGEETQYF,TGTGCCAGCAGCTATCCGGGACAGGGAGAAGAGACCCAGTACTTC
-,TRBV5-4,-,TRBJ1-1,CASSLETTPNEEETEAFF,TGTGCCAGCAGCTTGGAAACGACCCCGAACGAGGAGGAGACTGAAGCTTTCTTT
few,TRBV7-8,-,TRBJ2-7,CASSTRQAPREQYF,TGTGCCAGCAGCACCAGACAAGCCCCAAGGGAGCAGTACTTC
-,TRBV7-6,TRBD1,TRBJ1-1,CASSLLGRQGGYTEAFF,TGTGCCAGCAGCTTACTGGGCCGACAGGGAGGATACACTGAAGCTTTCTTT
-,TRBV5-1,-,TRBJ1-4,CASSSQGGEKLFF,TGCGCCAGCAGCTCACAGGGTGGCGAAAAACTGTTTTTT
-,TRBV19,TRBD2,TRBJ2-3,CASSRLAGPRASTDTQYF,TGTGCCAGTAGTAGACTAGCGGGGCCCCGAGCTAGCACAGATACGCAGTATTTT
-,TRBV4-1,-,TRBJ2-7,CASSNRALTQGDEQYF,TGCGCCAGCAGCAATAGGGCATTGACGCAGGGAGACGAGCAGTACTTC
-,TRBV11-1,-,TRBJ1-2,CASSLAGTRGYTF,TGTGCCAGCAGCTTAGCGGGGACACGGGGCTACACCTTC
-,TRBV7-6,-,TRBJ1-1,CASSQGGWASITEAFF,TGTGCCAGCAGCCAAGGTGGTTGGGCGTCGATCACTGAAGCTTTCTTT
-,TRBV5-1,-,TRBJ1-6,CASSLAGMGYSPLHF,TGCGCCAGCAGCTTGGCCGGGATGGGGTATTCACCCCTCCACTTT
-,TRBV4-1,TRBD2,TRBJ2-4,CASSQGLAGGLGKNIQYF,TGCGCCAGCAGCCAGGGACTAGCGGGGGGGCTAGGCAAAAACATTCAGTACTTC
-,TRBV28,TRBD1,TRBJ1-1,CASSSDRGKFEAFF,TGTGCCAGCAGTTCGGACAGGGGGAAGTTTGAAGCTTTCTTT
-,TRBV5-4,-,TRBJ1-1,CASSLERRRTEAFF,TGTGCCAGCAGCTTGGAACGGCGCCGCACTGAAGCTTTCTTT
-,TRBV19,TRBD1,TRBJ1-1,CASSLTGVAFF,TGTGCCAGTAGTTTGACAGGGGTAGCTTTCTTT
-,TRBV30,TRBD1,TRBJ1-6,CAWRGQVNSPLHF,TGTGCCTGGAGGGGACAGGTTAATTCACCCCTCCACTTT
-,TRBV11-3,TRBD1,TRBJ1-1,CASRRTGEAFF,TGTGCCAGCCGCAGGACAGGGGAAGCTTTCTTT
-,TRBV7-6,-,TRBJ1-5,CASSLTEQGRCNQPQHF,TGTGCCAGCAGCTTAACGGAACAGGGTAGGTGCAATCAGCCCCAGCATTTT
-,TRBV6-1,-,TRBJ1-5,CASSWDPFSNQPQHF,TGTGCCAGCAGTTGGGACCCTTTTAGCAATCAGCCCCAGCATTTT
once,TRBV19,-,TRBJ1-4,CASRDRGGVKEKLFF,TGTGCCAGTAGGGATCGTGGGGGCGTTAAGGAAAAACTGTTTTTT
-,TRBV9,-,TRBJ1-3,CASSVGRTGAGNTIYF,TGTGCCAGCAGCGTAGGGCGGACCGGGGCTGGAAACACCATATATTTT
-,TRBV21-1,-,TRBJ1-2,CASSNTGGGYTF,TGTGCCAGCAGCAACACGGGAGGCGGCTACACCTTC
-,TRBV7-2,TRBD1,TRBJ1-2,CASSLAGMGDSPGYTF,TGTGCCAGCAGCTTAGCGGGGATGGGGGACAGTCCTGGCTACACCTTC
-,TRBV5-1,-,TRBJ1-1,CASKLWVGTEAFF,TGCGCCAGCAAATTATGGGTAGGCACTGAAGCTTTCTTT
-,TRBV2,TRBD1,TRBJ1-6,CASLRDRNSPLHF,TGTGCCAGCCTCCGGGACAGGAATTCACCCCTCCACTTT
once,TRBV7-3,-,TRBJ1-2,CASSLVGGSSYGYTF,TGTGCCAGCAGCTTAGTGGGGGGTTCCTCCTATGGCTACACCTTC